Below, one T cell receptor beta chain is given with its context. Its antigen is not yet known. Base qualities are missing; no much larger clone stands one base away. This record belongs to a study of blood T cell repertoires in COVID-19 (dated by TCRdb to 2020 to 2021). Study-level background: Samples covering the acute and convalescent phases of COVID-19 were provided by collaborators in the United States, Italy and Spain. The material from the prospective study consisted of cDNA or gDNA derived from T cells, B-cell-depleted T cells, or PBMCs. Deeply sampled blood TCRbeta repertoires from subjects exposed to, actively infected with, or recovered from COVID-19 were included in the dataset. The repertoires were released in a freely available public database meant as a resource for research on the immune response to SARS-CoV-2. Samples were obtained from the ongoing ImmuneRACE study (first 160 participants) and from 1,000 to 1,500 subjects provided by 6 global collaborators. Nearly every sample came with metadata listing a de-identified subject ID, COVID-19 status, age in years and sex. Where HLA class I and class II types were available, the types were taken from metadata supplied by the sample provider, not from assay-based typing. Broad study findings and their caveats: How much clinical and demographic metadata was included differed by source and by participant, and the metadata was provided uncurated.

The trim is 4 bases for V and 14 bases for J, with a gap of 17 bases between the germline ends. The CDR1 and CDR2 encoded by the germline V gene are SGHTA and FQGNSA. The CDR3 contains 13 residues, cysteine and phenylalanine counted. The retained sequence is limited to the CDR3, 39 bases, with the frame set at the first base. One collaborating source in Seattle enrolled patients while the patients were actively infected and followed the patients over time throughout the course of disease. Whole blood was collected in K2EDTA tubes by collaborating institutions according to the institutions' own protocols. For TCRbeta analysis, collaborators shipped samples as frozen whole blood, isolated PBMCs, or DNA extracted from either of those sample types. TCRbeta CDR3 regions were amplified from genomic DNA by means of the immunoSEQ Assay, a bias-controlled multiplex PCR. As for the original processing: Nucleated cell counts per sample were estimated from amplification of reference gene primers within the assay. Sequence reads were collapsed and filtered to measure the absolute abundance of every unique TCRbeta CDR3 rearrangement. Productive Simpson clonality was computed per sample as the square root of Simpson's diversity index over productive rearrangements. TCRdb obtained this table from immuneACCESS and retained in-frame rearrangements with V and J assigned. These tables miss some clones; where compared with another copy, unresolved V genes account for less than half of the shortfall, and the remainder is unexplained. V and J calls and clone size come straight from that table; D and trimming were deduced from the DNA. This sample has tens of thousands of clones in its table, and 89% of those were observed once. About 4.8% of the sample comes from the top ten.

The chain joins TRBV7-2 to TRBJ1-4, and perhaps TRBD1 as D gene, on 5 matching bases. The sequence was collected from a man aged 60-69 years with COVID-19, enrolled during active disease. Sequencing was carried out using peripheral blood. The DNA sequence reads TGTGCCAGCAGCTGGGGGGAGACAGCTCGGCTGTTTTTT. Translated, this gives CASSWGETARLFF.